Listed here are 21 T cell receptor beta chains from one sample, sequenced in a study of technical replicates of blood from several donors. Sequencing was performed with immunoSEQ multiplex PCR; in TCRdb, only in-frame clones are kept and a portion is missing. This table has 60,000 to 90,000 clones, almost 98% appearing once. Sequencing input: T cells isolated from PBMCs. Receptors originate from a human donor in good health.

J is TRBJ2-1 and V is TRBV6-5; 8 nucleotides match TRBD2. After removal of 5 bases from V and 7 bases from J, the junction contained 10 bases not matched to a gene. This CDR3 contains 15 residues. Germline V gene sequence: CDR1 MNHEY, CDR2 SVGAGI. CDR3 protein: CASSRNREGKNEQFF. The DNA of the CDR3 is TGTGCCAGCAGTCGAAACCGGGAGGGAAAAAATGAGCAGTTCTTC.

This clone appeared a single time. The chain joins TRBV6-5 to TRBJ2-7; 12 bases match TRBD1. Germline loops: CDR1 MNHEY, CDR2 SVGAGI. V gave up 4 bases and J gave up 4 bases; unmatched junction bases: 2. The length of the CDR3 is 14 residues. The CDR3 loop is CASSWGQGAYEQYF. In DNA, the CDR3 is TGTGCCAGCAGTTGGGGACAGGGGGCTTACGAGCAGTACTTC.

The V and J genes are TRBV5-4 and TRBJ2-2; a possible D gene is TRBD2 (6 bases). The V and J ends lost 2 bases and 1 base respectively, with 12 bases between them. The V gene's germline CDR1 is SGHNT and CDR2 YYREEE (reference sequence). This CDR3 has 16 residues. In nucleotides, the CDR3 is TGTGCCAGCAGCTTCGGAGGGGCACTGAACACCGGGGAGCTGTTTTTT. Its protein is CASSFGGALNTGELFF.

The chain is built from TRBV11-2 and TRBJ1-1; D uncertain. Germline-derived CDR1 and CDR2 are SGHAT and FQNNGV. The CDR3 is made up of 17 amino acids. V lost 1 base, J lost 1 base, and 16 bases lay in between. In DNA, the CDR3 is TGTGCCAGCAGCTTAGGGAGACTCGGATGGAAGAACACTGAAGCTTTCTTT. Protein: CASSLGRLGWKNTEAFF. Filled out from reference TRBV11-2 and TRBJ1-1, the complete variable domain reads EAGVAQSPRYKIIEKRQSVAFWCNPISGHATLYWYQQILGQGPKLLIQFQNNGVVDDSQLPKDRFSAERLKGVDSTLKIQPAKLEDSAVYLCASSLGRLGWKNTEAFFGQGTRLTVV.

This chain uses TRBV11-2 with TRBJ2-7; D might be TRBD2 (5 bases). V was trimmed by 3 bases and J by 3 bases, leaving 12 bases between them. Germline CDR1 SGHAT, CDR2 FQNNGV. This CDR3 has 14 residues. CDR3 protein: CASSFTDWRYEQYF. DNA for the CDR3: TGTGCCAGCAGCTTTACGGACTGGCGCTACGAGCAGTACTTC.

The V gene is TRBV11-3, the J gene TRBJ2-7, with 11 bases that match TRBD1. Trimming at V came to 7 bases and at J to 6 bases, leaving 5 bases not matched to a gene. The CDR3 extends over 13 amino acids. Germline V gene lookup returns CDR1 SGHNT and CDR2 YENEEA. The CDR3 sequence is CASMDRGLLEQYF. CDR3 nucleotide sequence: TGTGCCAGCATGGACAGGGGGCTTCTCGAGCAGTACTTC. Using reference TRBV11-3 and TRBJ2-7 for the parts outside the CDR3, the full variable domain is EAGVVQSPRYKIIEKKQPVAFWCNPISGHNTLYWYLQNLGQGPELLIRYENEEAVDDSQLPKDRFSAERLKGVDSTLKIQPAELGDSAVYLCASMDRGLLEQYFGPGTRLTVT.

The rearrangement links TRBV5-4 to TRBJ2-7; 16 positions agree with TRBD2. Germline assignment: CDR1 SGHNT and CDR2 YYREEE (reference sequence). V gave up 4 bases and J gave up 4 bases; unmatched junction bases: 14. CDR3 length: 19 amino acids. The CDR3 sequence: CASSPIGGLAGGNKYEQYF. CDR3 coding DNA: TGTGCCAGCAGCCCAATTGGGGGACTAGCGGGAGGGAATAAGTACGAGCAGTACTTC.

This chain connects TRBV6-6 to TRBJ1-1; 8 nucleotides agree with TRBD1. J lost 5 bases, V lost 2 bases, and 7 bases had no gene match. This CDR3 contains 15 residues. CDR1 is MNHNY and CDR2 is SVGAGI in the germline V gene (reference sequence). The CDR3, as DNA: TGTGCCAGCAGTTACAGACAGGGGCAGCTTACTGAAGCTTTCTTT. The encoded protein is CASSYRQGQLTEAFF.

The chain combines TRBV27 with TRBJ1-2; TRBD1 might be the D (6 bases). Germline CDR1 MNHEY, CDR2 SMNVEV (reference sequence). Trimming removed 3 bases at V and 5 bases at J, with 16 bases between. The CDR3 runs to 15 residues. This chain's CDR3 is CASSFRGTSFYGYTF. In nucleotides, the CDR3 is TGTGCCAGCAGTTTTAGGGGGACGTCGTTTTATGGCTACACCTTC.

V usage is TRBV6-5 and J usage is TRBJ1-1; 7 nucleotides line up with TRBD1. The CDR3 runs to 14 residues. CDR1 is MNHEY and CDR2 is SVGAGI in the germline V gene. The V segment lost 6 bases and the J segment 3 bases; nucleotides outside the gene matches: 7. CDR3 region: CASSPDRAYTEAFF. The CDR3 nucleotides read TGTGCCAGCAGCCCCGACAGGGCGTACACTGAAGCTTTCTTT.

The J gene is TRBJ2-6, the V gene TRBV18, with unresolved D. Germline V gene lookup returns CDR1 KGHSH and CDR2 LQKENI. Between the trimmed V and J ends, which lost 1 base and 0 bases, there was a span of 10 bases. The CDR3 extends over 17 amino acids. This CDR3 is CASSPLDLSSGANVLTF. DNA for the CDR3: TGTGCCAGCTCACCACTAGATCTAAGCTCTGGGGCCAACGTCCTGACTTTC. Full variable domain (missing parts from reference TRBV18 and TRBJ2-6): NAGVMQNPRHLVRRRGQEARLRCSPMKGHSHVYWYRQLPEEGLKFMVYLQKENIIDESGMPKERFSAEFPKEGPSILRIQQVVRGDSAAYFCASSPLDLSSGANVLTFGAGSRLTVL.

This sequence joins TRBV5-1 and TRBJ2-5; 7 bases are shared with TRBD1. Per the germline V gene, CDR1 is SGHRS and CDR2 is YFSETQ. CDR3 length: 15 amino acids. V trimming: 3 bases; J trimming: 1 base; junction bases outside the gene matches: 6. The CDR3 region is CASSSGQAGQETQYF. In DNA form, the CDR3 reads TGCGCCAGCAGCTCAGGACAGGCAGGCCAAGAGACCCAGTACTTC.

The V call is TRBV15, the J call TRBJ2-7; perhaps TRBD1 as D (6 bases). The CDR3 runs to 12 residues. Germline V gives CDR1 LNHNV, CDR2 YYDKDF (reference sequence). V shed 0 bases and J shed 6 bases, with 6 bases lying between them. As DNA, the CDR3 is TGTGCCACCAGCAGAGACAGGGGCGAGCAGTACTTC. It encodes CATSRDRGEQYF.

J is TRBJ1-5 and V is TRBV28; possibly TRBD1 for D (5 bases). Germline V CDR1 and CDR2: MDHEN, SYDVKM. V lost 5 bases, J lost 3 bases, and 17 bases lay in between. CDR3 size: 16 residues. DNA of the CDR3: TGTGCCAGCAGTCCATATTCGCGGGGGAACAATCAGCCCCAGCATTTT. It specifies CASSPYSRGNNQPQHF.

In its sample, this clone was seen once. The chain is built from TRBV4-1 and TRBJ1-3; maybe TRBD1 (5 bases). This CDR3 contains 15 residues. Trimming stripped 9 bases from V and 0 bases from J, with 15 bases between. Germline V gene lookup returns CDR1 MGHRA and CDR2 YSYEKL. CDR3 bases: TGCGCCAGTACCGGGACTGCAAGCTCTGGAAACACCATATATTTT. Amino acids: CASTGTASSGNTIYF.

This chain connects TRBV5-1 to TRBJ1-1; possibly TRBD1 for D (5 bases). The CDR3 has 20 residues. The germline V gene encodes CDR1 SGHRS and CDR2 YFSETQ. V was clipped by 3 bases and J by 3 bases, with 30 bases between them. CDR3 sequence (DNA): TGCGCCAGCAGCTCCTATACACCTCGAAAGACAGCTTTACCTTACACTGAAGCTTTCTTT. It yields the protein CASSSYTPRKTALPYTEAFF.

The genes are TRBV7-9 and TRBJ1-2; 9 bases line up with TRBD1. The CDR3 length is 14 residues. Germline values: CDR1 SEHNR, CDR2 FQNEAQ (reference sequence). J gave up 8 bases and V 0 bases, and 4 bases lay outside the gene matches. CDR3 nucleotide sequence: TGTGCCAGCAGCTTAGCGGGACAGGGAAGGGGCTACACCTTC. It specifies CASSLAGQGRGYTF. Full variable domain (rest looked up from reference TRBV7-9 and TRBJ1-2): DTGVSQNPRHKITKRGQNVTFRCDPISEHNRLYWYRQTLGQGPEFLTYFQNEAQLEKSRLLSDRFSAERPKGSFSTLEIQRTEQGDSAMYLCASSLAGQGRGYTFGSGTRLTVV.

The chain links TRBV27 to TRBJ2-7; 8 nucleotides line up with TRBD1. The CDR3 spans 15 residues. Germline CDR1 is MNHEY and CDR2 is SMNVEV (reference sequence). V gave up 4 bases and J gave up 4 bases; unmatched junction bases: 9. The DNA of the CDR3 is TGTGCCAGCAGTTCCGGACAGGGAAGGGCATACGAGCAGTACTTC. Its translation: CASSSGQGRAYEQYF.

V usage is TRBV27 and J usage is TRBJ2-7, with TRBD2 matching over 8 bases. Trimming took 6 bases from V and 4 from J; bases not matched to a gene: 8. The CDR3 consists of 14 residues. CDR1 MNHEY and CDR2 SMNVEV come from the germline V gene (reference sequence). The CDR3 sequence: CASSVVAGFYEQYF. As DNA, the CDR3 is TGTGCCAGCAGCGTAGTAGCGGGGTTTTACGAGCAGTACTTC.

The chain carries TRBV7-3 and TRBJ2-2; 9 nucleotides agree with TRBD2. Trimming cost V 4 bases and J 7 bases; bases outside gene matches: 10. CDR3 length equals 16 residues. Germline V CDR1 and CDR2: SGHTA, FQGTGA. The CDR3 DNA sequence: TGTGCCAGCAGCTCGAGCGGGGGGCCGCGGAACGGGGAGCTGTTTTTT. It codes for CASSSSGGPRNGELFF.

The chain is built from TRBV7-9 and TRBJ2-7; 13 nucleotides match TRBD2. Per germline, CDR1 SEHNR and CDR2 FQNEAQ (reference sequence). CDR3 length: 19 amino acids. V gave up 1 base and J gave up 1 base; unmatched junction bases: 10. The CDR3 DNA follows: TGTGCCAGCAGCTTAGGAGCCGGGACTAGCGGGGCTTCTTCCTACGAGCAGTACTTC. It is translated as CASSLGAGTSGASSYEQYF.